This is a list of T cell receptor beta chains from one sample in a study of cytomegalovirus exposure and HLA in healthy donors. Using immunoSEQ multiplex PCR, the repertoire was profiled, and TCRdb retains in-frame clones only, with some absent. The repertoire holds about 110,000 clones, with 65% as singletons. The sequenced sample consisted of PBMCs. All receptors come from a man younger than 40 in good health and CMV-seropositive. CDR3s include the opening cysteine and the closing phenylalanine or tryptophan. Each record gives: D gene, J gene, clone size, V gene, CDR3 DNA, CDR3 protein. A D gene is named only where the DNA matches it firmly. A clone size is listed for some rows: how often the clone was seen (once, few, many), or a class if it is expanded.

>TRBD2|TRBJ2-3|NA|TRBV7-2
TGTGCCCTCCGGTGGACTAGCGGTTCAGATACGCAGTATTTT
CALRWTSGSDTQYF
>TRBD1|TRBJ2-1|few|TRBV13
TGTGCCAGCAGCCCCTCCTATGGGACAGGTTATAATGAGCAGTTCTTC
CASSPSYGTGYNEQFF
>TRBD1|TRBJ1-1|NA|TRBV19
TGTGCCAGTAGTCTCGACAGGGCCACTGAAGCTTTCTTT
CASSLDRATEAFF
>NA|TRBJ2-3|NA|TRBV18
TGTGCCAGCTCCCCCCCGGGGGATACGCAGTATTTT
CASSPPGDTQYF
>NA|TRBJ2-3|NA|TRBV15
TGTGCCACCAGCAGAGATCCCGCAGATACGCAGTATTTT
CATSRDPADTQYF
>NA|TRBJ1-3|once|TRBV6-5
TGTGCCAGCAGCCCCGACAGAATCTCTGGAAACACCATATATTTT
CASSPDRISGNTIYF
>NA|TRBJ1-2|NA|TRBV9
TGTGCCAGCAGCGTAGGGCCGAACCTAGAGGGCTATGGCTACACCTTC
CASSVGPNLEGYGYTF
>TRBD1|TRBJ1-2|NA|TRBV4-1
TGCGCCAGCAGTCGGGACAGTGAACTAATACTCTATGGCTACACCTTC
CASSRDSELILYGYTF
>NA|TRBJ2-2|NA|TRBV29-1
TGCAGCGCAAACCAGGGATACACCGGGGAGCTGTTTTTT
CSANQGYTGELFF
>NA|TRBJ2-7|NA|TRBV27
TGTGCCAGCAGTCCCGACTGGATATACGAGCAGTACTTC
CASSPDWIYEQYF
>TRBD1|TRBJ2-5|NA|TRBV5-1
TGCGCCAGCAGCCAACACCGACAGGGACATCAAGAGACCCAGTACTTC
CASSQHRQGHQETQYF
>TRBD1|TRBJ1-2|NA|TRBV15
TGTGCCACCAGCAGAGATTCAGGGGGTGTCTTAGGCTACACCTTC
CATSRDSGGVLGYTF
>TRBD1|TRBJ1-6|once|TRBV6-5
TGTGCCAGCAGTGGACAGGGAAATTCACCCCTCCACTTT
CASSGQGNSPLHF
>NA|TRBJ1-5|NA|TRBV4-1
TGCGCCAGCAGCCAAGTTTATAGCAATCAGCCCCAGCATTTT
CASSQVYSNQPQHF
>NA|TRBJ1-6|few|TRBV19
TGTGCCAGTAGTATAGAAGGCAGAGGTTATTCACCCCTCCACTTT
CASSIEGRGYSPLHF
>NA|TRBJ1-1|NA|TRBV7-2
TGTGCCAGCAGCGGCGCCCGGGGGACTGAAGCTTTCTTT
CASSGARGTEAFF
>NA|TRBJ2-1|NA|TRBV20-1
TGCAGTGCTAGAGACCGGAATGAGCAGTTCTTC
CSARDRNEQFF
>NA|TRBJ2-1|NA|TRBV7-9
TGTGCCAGCAGATCCGACAGGAGCTCCTACAATGAGCAGTTCTTC
CASRSDRSSYNEQFF
>TRBD1|TRBJ2-2|NA|TRBV19
TGTGCCAGTAGCTCACAGGGGGCAGTCACCGGGGAGCTGTTTTTT
CASSSQGAVTGELFF
>TRBD1|TRBJ2-7|NA|TRBV7-8
TGTGCCAGCAGCCCCGAGGGGGCTGCCTGGAAGCAGTACTTC
CASSPEGAAWKQYF
>NA|TRBJ1-3|few|TRBV19
TGTGCCAGTAGTGAGGCGGGTGGAAACACCATATATTTT
CASSEAGGNTIYF
>NA|TRBJ2-2|few|TRBV15
TGTGCCACCAGCAGAGATGGGCTAGCATCGGGGGAGCTGTTTTTT
CATSRDGLASGELFF
>NA|TRBJ1-4|NA|TRBV6-8
TGTGCCAGCACTCAACTCGCGACCCCCCGACACAGAGAAGATGAAAAACTGTTTTTT
CASTQLATPRHREDEKLFF
>NA|TRBJ1-4|NA|TRBV30
TGTGCCTGGAGTCGAACGAACCCGAGTGAAAAACTGTTTTTT
CAWSRTNPSEKLFF
>NA|TRBJ2-2|NA|TRBV7-7
TGTGCTAGCAGCTTAGCGGCGTCAGGGGTCACCGGGGAGCTGTTTTTT
CASSLAASGVTGELFF
>TRBD2|TRBJ2-4|few|TRBV4-1
TGCGCCAGCAGCTTCACCCGGGGGGGGCGAATGAACATTCAGTACTTC
CASSFTRGGRMNIQYF
>NA|TRBJ2-5|NA|TRBV11-3
TGTGCCAGCAGCTTAGGGGGGGACCAAGAGACCCAGTACTTC
CASSLGGDQETQYF
>TRBD1|TRBJ2-3|NA|TRBV27
TGTGCCAGCAGCCGACAGGGGATTGGCACAGATACGCAGTATTTT
CASSRQGIGTDTQYF
>NA|TRBJ2-3|NA|TRBV2
TGTGCCAGCAGTGATGGGATTGCGGGACCAGATACGCAGTATTTT
CASSDGIAGPDTQYF
>NA|TRBJ2-5|NA|TRBV15
TGTGCCACCAGCAGCCGAGGGGGCCAAGAGACCCAGTACTTC
CATSSRGGQETQYF
>NA|TRBJ2-7|few|TRBV6-5
TGTGCCAGCAGCCCTTCCTCCTACGAGCAGTACTTC
CASSPSSYEQYF